The TCR beta chain under discussion was sequenced for a study of shared clonotypes between healthy human individuals. Overall study results and limits: When compared with the clonotypes that were shared by all four sorted-subset donors, the non-shared clonotypes turned out to have lower generation probabilities.

This CDR3 has 15 residues. Germline CDR1 and CDR2: SGHRS and YFSETQ. Trimming pared 4 bases from V and 6 bases from J, leaving 16 bases between. About this clone: Its antigen is currently unknown.

TCRdb keeps only in-frame clones here, not all; method: immunoSEQ multiplex PCR. The repertoire holds nearly 1,000,000 clones, with over 75% as singletons. The sample was memory CD4+ T cells sorted from blood. Subset described: CD45RA-negative fraction. This receptor was taken from a young man in good health. V gene TRBV5-1 combines with J gene TRBJ2-2; D tentatively reads TRBD1 or TRBD2 (5 bases each). The CDR3 bases are TGCGCCAGCAGCCCCTTCAAGGGGAGCGCCGGGGAGCTGTTTTTT. Translating it yields CASSPFKGSAGELFF.